The 21 T cell receptor beta chains given below trace back to one sample, sequenced in a study of cytomegalovirus exposure and HLA in healthy donors. Primers for the PCR totalled 60 Vbeta and 13 Jbeta. Some clones are missing from TCRdb's copy, which holds only in-frame ones; the method was immunoSEQ multiplex PCR. This table holds 50,000 to 75,000 clones. Material: PBMCs. Every receptor here comes from a woman between 18 and 30 years old in good health and CMV-seronegative.

This chain connects TRBV5-1 to TRBJ1-1; D not certain. Germline V gene lookup returns CDR1 SGHRS and CDR2 YFSETQ. V was pared by 0 bases and J by 2 bases, with 8 bases between. The CDR3 contains 14 residues. The CDR3 DNA sequence: TGCGCCAGCAGCTTGGGCGGCAGTAACACTGAAGCTTTCTTT. This translates into CASSLGGSNTEAFF.

The rearrangement links TRBV15 to TRBJ2-1; 9 nucleotides match TRBD2. CDR1 and CDR2 from the germline V gene are LNHNV and YYDKDF (reference sequence). CDR3 size: 15 residues. The V and J ends lost 3 bases and 8 bases, in that order; junction bases with no gene match: 8. This chain's CDR3 is CATSREAGGADEQFF. In nucleotides, the CDR3 is TGTGCCACCAGCAGGGAGGCGGGGGGGGCCGATGAGCAGTTCTTC.

CDR3 nucleotide sequence: TGTGCCAGCAGCCCTCCGGGACTAGCTACAGTGGAGACCCAGTACTTC. This codes for CASSPPGLATVETQYF. V gene TRBV7-2 combines with J gene TRBJ2-5; 9 nucleotides line up with TRBD2. The junction had 12 bases not matched to a gene; V was cut back by 5 bases and J by 5 bases. Germline loops: CDR1 SGHTA, CDR2 FQGNSA. The CDR3 spans 16 residues.

The chain carries TRBV18 and TRBJ2-1; 12 nucleotides line up with TRBD2. Unmatched junction bases numbered 3, after V lost 3 bases and J lost 6 bases. CDR1 and CDR2 (germline): KGHSH, LQKENI. The CDR3 is 15 residues long. The CDR3 sequence is CASSPTSGGLNEQFF. The CDR3 nucleotides read TGTGCCAGCTCACCTACTAGCGGGGGGCTCAATGAGCAGTTCTTC.

The chain employs TRBV9 and TRBJ2-1; 7 positions agree with TRBD2. Germline V gene sequence: CDR1 SGDLS, CDR2 YYNGEE. CDR3 size: 15 residues. The V and J ends lost 2 bases and 7 bases, in that order; junction bases with no gene match: 9. Here the CDR3 reads CASSVLGGGENEQFF. The DNA for the CDR3 is TGTGCCAGCAGCGTTCTGGGGGGAGGGGAGAATGAGCAGTTCTTC.

V gene TRBV28 combines with J gene TRBJ1-2; 9 bases agree with TRBD1. V was pared by 3 bases and J by 6 bases, with 5 bases of the junction left unmatched. CDR1 is MDHEN, CDR2 SYDVKM, per germline. This CDR3 is built from 14 residues. The CDR3 DNA reads TGTGCCAGCAGTTTGGGACAGGGTTCGGATGGCTACACCTTC. Protein product: CASSLGQGSDGYTF.

This sequence joins TRBV18 and TRBJ2-4; maybe TRBD1 (5 bases). Germline assignment: CDR1 KGHSH and CDR2 LQKENI. CDR3 length: 13 amino acids. V lost 2 bases, J lost 8 bases, and 10 bases lay in between. The CDR3 sequence: CASSPSRDDIQYF. The CDR3 coding sequence is TGTGCCAGCTCACCATCCAGGGATGACATTCAGTACTTC.

The chain joins TRBV9 to TRBJ2-7, with 9 bases identical to TRBD2. CDR3 length: 15 amino acids. Germline V lookup: CDR1 SGDLS, CDR2 YYNGEE. V was clipped by 0 bases and J by 2 bases; unmatched bases: 3. In DNA, the CDR3 is TGTGCCAGCAGCGTAGGGACTAGCGCTCCCTACGAGCAGTACTTC. Translated, it gives CASSVGTSAPYEQYF.

The chain couples TRBV2 to TRBJ2-7; 8 bases line up with TRBD2. The J segment lost 0 bases and the V segment lost 8 bases, leaving 18 bases of the junction unmatched. The germline V gene has CDR1 SNHLY and CDR2 FYNNEI. This CDR3 is 18 amino acids long. CDR3 DNA sequence: TGTGCCAGCGAGACGGCCTTTTTCTGGCGGGAGGACTCCTACGAGCAGTACTTC. It codes for CASETAFFWREDSYEQYF.

The chain is built from TRBV19 and TRBJ1-4; a weak D match, TRBD1 (6 bases). Trimming pared 9 bases from V and 8 bases from J, leaving 22 bases between. Germline-derived CDR1 and CDR2 are LNHDA and SQIVND (reference sequence). CDR3 length: 15 amino acids. The CDR3 loop reads CASSSLRAGEEKLFF. The CDR3 DNA follows: TGTGCCAGCAGCAGTTTAAGGGCAGGGGAGGAAAAACTGTTTTTT.

This CDR3 is CASSPRGAGGYEQYF. DNA of the CDR3: TGTGCCAGTAGTCCTCGGGGAGCGGGAGGCTACGAGCAGTACTTC. The chain has TRBV19 and TRBJ2-7; the match to TRBD2 covers 9 bases. The CDR3 length is 15 residues. V gave up 5 bases and J gave up 3 bases; unmatched junction bases: 8. Germline loops: CDR1 LNHDA, CDR2 SQIVND (reference sequence).

The chain carries TRBV19 and TRBJ1-2; 9 positions match TRBD1. With V trimmed by 4 bases and J by 2 bases, 2 bases remained unmatched. This CDR3 region has 14 residues. CDR1 and CDR2 from the germline V gene are LNHDA and SQIVND (reference sequence). CDR3 sequence: CASSRGQGNYGYTF. The CDR3 DNA reads as TGTGCCAGTAGTAGGGGACAGGGAAACTATGGCTACACCTTC.

The J gene is TRBJ2-2, the V gene TRBV10-3; D is possibly TRBD1 (5 bases). The CDR3 runs to 14 residues. V lost 3 bases and J 1 base, leaving 6 bases between the germline ends. CDR1 is ENHRY and CDR2 is SYGVKD in the germline V gene. Here the CDR3 DNA reads TGTGCCATCAGTGACGGACAGAACACCGGGGAGCTGTTTTTT. Its protein product is CAISDGQNTGELFF.

CDR3 in amino acids: CAISGSNQPQHF. CDR3 coding DNA: TGTGCCATTTCAGGGTCGAATCAGCCCCAGCATTTT. This chain links TRBV10-3 with TRBJ1-5, with TRBD1 as a possible D gene (5 bases). Germline V gene lookup returns CDR1 ENHRY and CDR2 SYGVKD. With 9 bases removed from V and 4 bases from J, the gap between germline ends came to 10 bases. This CDR3 contains 12 residues.

V and J are TRBV5-1 and TRBJ1-4, with TRBD1 matching 9 bases. Germline V gene lookup returns CDR1 SGHRS and CDR2 YFSETQ. The V and J ends lost 4 bases and 7 bases, in that order; junction bases with no gene match: 5. The CDR3 is 14 residues long. DNA of the CDR3: TGCGCCAGCAGCCGGACAGGGGACCCTGAAAAACTGTTTTTT. Translating it yields CASSRTGDPEKLFF.

The rearrangement links TRBV9 to TRBJ1-1, with 11 bases matching TRBD1. From germline, CDR1 is SGDLS and CDR2 YYNGEE. The CDR3 extends over 15 amino acids. V lost 4 bases to trimming and J lost 3 bases; unmatched junction nucleotides: 5. The CDR3 reads CASSPRDRGDTEAFF. The DNA for the CDR3 is TGTGCCAGCAGCCCTCGGGACAGGGGGGACACTGAAGCTTTCTTT.

The chain is built from TRBV6-6 and TRBJ1-2, with 9 bases aligning to TRBD1. This CDR3 is built from 13 residues. With V trimmed by 4 bases and J by 7 bases, 4 bases remained unmatched. Germline V CDR1 and CDR2: MNHNY, SVGAGI (reference sequence). CDR3 sequence: CASSFRDRAGYTF. CDR3 DNA: TGTGCCAGCAGTTTCCGGGACAGGGCTGGCTACACCTTC.

The rearrangement links TRBV5-6 to TRBJ2-7, with 10 bases matching TRBD1. Germline loops: CDR1 SGHDT, CDR2 YYEEEE. The length of the CDR3 is 16 residues. The junction had 8 bases not matched to a gene; V was cut back by 0 bases and J by 5 bases. The CDR3 DNA reads as TGTGCCAGCAGCTTGGCCTGGGGACAGGGGAGGGACGAGCAGTACTTC. It codes for CASSLAWGQGRDEQYF.

The chain combines TRBV5-1 with TRBJ2-7; D is possibly TRBD2 (7 bases). V lost 7 bases to trimming and J lost 3 bases, with 17 bases between them. From germline, CDR1 is SGHRS and CDR2 YFSETQ. The CDR3 has 14 amino acids. The CDR3 loop reads CASSRGGDFYEQYF. The CDR3 region has the DNA TGCGCCAGCTCTCGAGGGGGGGACTTCTACGAGCAGTACTTC.

The chain carries TRBV7-2 and TRBJ1-1; 10 nucleotides match TRBD1. There are 14 residues in the CDR3. V was clipped by 8 bases and J by 4 bases; unmatched bases: 7. Germline CDR1 SGHTA, CDR2 FQGNSA. The CDR3 loop is CASVRQGAGTEAFF. The CDR3 DNA is TGTGCCAGCGTTAGACAGGGGGCTGGCACTGAAGCTTTCTTT.

The rearrangement links TRBV11-2 to TRBJ2-7; D not certain. The CDR3 runs 15 residues. Looked up from germline, CDR1 is SGHAT and CDR2 is FQNNGV. Between the trimmed V and J ends, which lost 4 bases and 2 bases, there was a span of 15 bases. CDR3 residues: CASSYEIRVTYEQYF. The CDR3 nucleotides are TGTGCCAGCAGCTACGAGATCCGGGTTACCTACGAGCAGTACTTC.